This T cell receptor beta chain was observed in a study of blood T cell repertoires in COVID-19. Study as a whole: Nucleic acid was either cDNA or gDNA, and it came from T cells, B-cell-depleted T cells, or PBMCs.

Germline V CDR1 and CDR2: LGHDT, YNNKEL (reference sequence). CDR3 length equals 15 residues. The trim removed 4 bases at V and 7 bases at J, leaving 7 bases unmatched. In the authors' workflow: Reference gene primer amplification gave nucleated cell count estimates. The data were produced by immunoSEQ multiplex PCR, yet TCRdb's version contains in-frame clones alone and is incomplete. That table gives V, J and clone size, and the DNA gave D and trimming. The sample holds over 100,000 clones, around three quarters seen once. The V and J genes are TRBV3-1 (or the pseudogene TRBV3-2) and TRBJ2-2; 9 positions agree with TRBD1. The sample comprised peripheral blood. The origin of this receptor is a woman of 80 years or more with acute or convalescent COVID-19. The CDR3: CASSPTGGPIGELFF. For the CDR3, the DNA is TGTGCCAGCAGCCCTACAGGGGGCCCCATCGGGGAGCTGTTTTTT.